This TCR beta chain came from a study of cytomegalovirus exposure and HLA in healthy donors. This clone was found once. Primers for the PCR totalled 60 Vbeta and 13 Jbeta. Sequencing was performed with immunoSEQ multiplex PCR; in TCRdb, only in-frame clones are kept and a portion is missing. The sample shows approximately 190,000 clones, 80% to 90% of them seen only once. Trimming left V 10 bases short and J 0 bases short, with 13 bases between. This CDR3 has 13 residues. The source material was PBMCs. J is TRBJ1-1 and V is TRBV5-3, with a possible D match to TRBD1 (5 bases). TRBV5-3 is given ORF status, its function remaining uncertain. The TCR was taken from a man in his thirties or forties in good health and CMV-seronegative. CDR3 loop: CAGHGFLNTEAFF. CDR3 coding DNA: TGTGCCGGACACGGGTTTTTGAACACTGAAGCTTTCTTT.